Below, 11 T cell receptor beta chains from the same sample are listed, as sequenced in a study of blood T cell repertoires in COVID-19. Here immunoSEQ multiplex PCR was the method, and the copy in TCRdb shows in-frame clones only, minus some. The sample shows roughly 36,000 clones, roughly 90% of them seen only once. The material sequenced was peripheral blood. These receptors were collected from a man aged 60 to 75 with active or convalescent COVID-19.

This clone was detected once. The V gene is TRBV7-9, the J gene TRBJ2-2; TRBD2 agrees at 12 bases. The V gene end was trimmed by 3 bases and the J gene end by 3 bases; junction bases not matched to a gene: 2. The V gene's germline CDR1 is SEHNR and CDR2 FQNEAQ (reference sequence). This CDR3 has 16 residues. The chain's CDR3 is CASSFGLAGHTGELFF. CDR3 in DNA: TGTGCCAGCAGCTTCGGACTAGCGGGACACACCGGGGAGCTGTTTTTT.

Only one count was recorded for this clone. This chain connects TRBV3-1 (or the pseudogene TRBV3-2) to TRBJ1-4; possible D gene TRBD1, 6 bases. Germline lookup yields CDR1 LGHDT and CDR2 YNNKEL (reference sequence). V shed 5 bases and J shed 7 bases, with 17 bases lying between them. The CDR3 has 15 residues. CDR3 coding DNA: TGTGCCAGCAGCAAGCGATACAGGGAGAGTGAAAAACTGTTTTTT. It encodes CASSKRYRESEKLFF.

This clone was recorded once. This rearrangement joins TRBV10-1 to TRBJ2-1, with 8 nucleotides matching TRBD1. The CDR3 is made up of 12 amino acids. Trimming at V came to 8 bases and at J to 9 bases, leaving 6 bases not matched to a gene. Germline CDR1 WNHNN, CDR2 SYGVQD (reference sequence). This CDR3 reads CASSSQGGEQFF. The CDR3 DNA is TGCGCCAGCTCTTCACAGGGGGGTGAGCAGTTCTTC.

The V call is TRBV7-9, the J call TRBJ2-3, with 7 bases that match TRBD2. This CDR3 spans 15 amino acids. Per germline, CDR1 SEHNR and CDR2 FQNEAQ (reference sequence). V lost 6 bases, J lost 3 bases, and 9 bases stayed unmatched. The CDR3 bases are TGTGCCAGCAGAGCCAGGGAGGGACGAACAGATACGCAGTATTTT. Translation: CASRAREGRTDTQYF.

The CDR3 loop is CATSGRVGGYTF. The CDR3 DNA follows: TGTGCCACCAGCGGGAGGGTGGGGGGCTACACCTTC. This rearrangement joins TRBV15 to TRBJ1-2, with D uncertain. V was trimmed by 5 bases and J by 8 bases, leaving 12 bases between them. Germline values: CDR1 LNHNV, CDR2 YYDKDF (reference sequence). The CDR3 runs 12 residues.

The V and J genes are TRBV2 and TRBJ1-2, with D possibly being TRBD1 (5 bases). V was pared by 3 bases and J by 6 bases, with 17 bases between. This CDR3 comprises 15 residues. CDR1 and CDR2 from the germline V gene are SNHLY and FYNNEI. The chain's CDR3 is CASSDKGADRDGYTF. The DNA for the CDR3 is TGTGCCAGCAGTGATAAAGGGGCGGATAGAGATGGCTACACCTTC.

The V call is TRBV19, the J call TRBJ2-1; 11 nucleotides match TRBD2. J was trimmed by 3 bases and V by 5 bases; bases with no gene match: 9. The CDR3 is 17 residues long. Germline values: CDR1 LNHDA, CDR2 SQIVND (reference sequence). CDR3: CASSPVSSGRHYNEQFF. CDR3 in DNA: TGTGCCAGTAGTCCTGTGTCTAGCGGGAGGCACTACAATGAGCAGTTCTTC.

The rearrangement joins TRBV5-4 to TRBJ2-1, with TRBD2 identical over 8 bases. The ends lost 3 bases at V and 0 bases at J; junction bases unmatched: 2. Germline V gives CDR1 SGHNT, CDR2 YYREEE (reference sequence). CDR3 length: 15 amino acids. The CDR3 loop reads CASSSSGSSYNEQFF. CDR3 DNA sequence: TGTGCCAGCAGCTCCAGCGGGAGCTCCTACAATGAGCAGTTCTTC.

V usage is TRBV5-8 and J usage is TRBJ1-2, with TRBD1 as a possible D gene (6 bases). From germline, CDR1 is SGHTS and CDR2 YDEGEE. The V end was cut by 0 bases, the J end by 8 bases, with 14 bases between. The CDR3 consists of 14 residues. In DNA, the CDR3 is TGTGCCAGCAGCTTGGAAAACAGGGTTGAAGGCTACACCTTC. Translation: CASSLENRVEGYTF. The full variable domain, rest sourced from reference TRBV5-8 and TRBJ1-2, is EAGVTQSPTHLIKTRGQQATLRCSPISGHTSVYWYQQALGLGLQFLLWYDEGEERNRGNFPPRFSGRQFPNYSSELNVNALELEDSALYLCASSLENRVEGYTFGSGTRLTVV.

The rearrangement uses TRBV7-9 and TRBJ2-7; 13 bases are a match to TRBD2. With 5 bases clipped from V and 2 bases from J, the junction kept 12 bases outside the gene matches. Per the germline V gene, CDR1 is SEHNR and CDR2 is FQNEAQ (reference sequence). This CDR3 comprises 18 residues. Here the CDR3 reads CASSHEPILAGGTYEQYF. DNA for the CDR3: TGTGCCAGCAGCCACGAACCGATACTAGCGGGAGGGACCTACGAGCAGTACTTC. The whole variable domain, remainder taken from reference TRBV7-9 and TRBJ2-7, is DTGVSQNPRHKITKRGQNVTFRCDPISEHNRLYWYRQTLGQGPEFLTYFQNEAQLEKSRLLSDRFSAERPKGSFSTLEIQRTEQGDSAMYLCASSHEPILAGGTYEQYFGPGTRLTVT.

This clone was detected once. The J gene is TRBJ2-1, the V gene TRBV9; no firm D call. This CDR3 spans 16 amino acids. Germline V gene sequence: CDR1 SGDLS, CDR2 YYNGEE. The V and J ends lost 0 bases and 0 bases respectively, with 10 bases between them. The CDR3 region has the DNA TGTGCCAGCAGCGTAGGCTCACCCAGCTCCTACAATGAGCAGTTCTTC. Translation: CASSVGSPSSYNEQFF.